The T cell receptor beta chain described here comes from a study of Ad26.COV2.S vaccination and SARS-CoV-2 variants. Study summary: Ad26.COV2.S, an intramuscular injection, was given once or twice 56 days apart.

Measured with immunoSEQ multiplex PCR; TCRdb has only the in-frame clones, and not every one. The sample records about 400,000 clones, about 88% being singletons. Treatment in this sample: some 20 received Ad26.COV2.S at low or high dose, single or two shots; roughly five received placebo; per-sample allocation not given. Following the first vaccine or placebo injection, samples were taken on day 63. Its platform was an Ad26 vector, and its expressed antigen was Wuhan-strain SARS-CoV-2 spike. The germline gives CDR1 MNHEY, CDR2 SVGAGI. V was trimmed by 3 bases and J by 8 bases, leaving 4 bases between them. This CDR3 spans 11 amino acids.

The sequenced sample was peripheral blood, obtained in a trial of Ad26.COV2.S vaccine versus placebo. The chain carries TRBV6-5 and TRBJ1-4; D uncertain. This receptor was identified in a person aged 18-65 years who received the Ad26.COV2.S COVID-19 vaccine or a placebo. The CDR3 loop is CASSYGEKLFF. The CDR3 DNA reads TGTGCCAGCAGTTATGGCGAAAAACTGTTTTTT.